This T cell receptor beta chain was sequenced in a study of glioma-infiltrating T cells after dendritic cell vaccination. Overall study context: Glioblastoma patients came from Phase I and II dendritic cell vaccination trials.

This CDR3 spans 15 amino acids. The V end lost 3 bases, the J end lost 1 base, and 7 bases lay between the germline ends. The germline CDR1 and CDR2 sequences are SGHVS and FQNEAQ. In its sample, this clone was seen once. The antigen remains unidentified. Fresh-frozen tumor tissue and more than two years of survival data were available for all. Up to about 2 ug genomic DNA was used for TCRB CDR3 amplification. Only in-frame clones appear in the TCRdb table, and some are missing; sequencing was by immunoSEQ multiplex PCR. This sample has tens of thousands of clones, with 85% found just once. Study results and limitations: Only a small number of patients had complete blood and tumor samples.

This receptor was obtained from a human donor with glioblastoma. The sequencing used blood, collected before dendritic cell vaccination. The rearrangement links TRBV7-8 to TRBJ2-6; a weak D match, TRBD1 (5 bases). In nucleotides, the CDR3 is TGTGCCAGCAGCTTCGCAGGGTCTGGGGCCAACGTCCTGACTTTC. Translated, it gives CASSFAGSGANVLTF.